This record looks at one T cell receptor (beta chain) sequence and its context. CDR1 is MNHEY and CDR2 is SMNVEV in the germline V gene (reference sequence). J lost 6 bases, V lost 7 bases, and 16 bases had no gene match. The CDR3 consists of 16 residues. The record originates from a study of T cell changes during pregnancy in multiple sclerosis. TCRdb's table, derived via immunoSEQ multiplex PCR, lists solely in-frame clones and lacks some. The sample yields around 63,000 clones, 91% seen once. The sequencing here drew on peripheral blood, taken in the third trimester of pregnancy. This receptor was identified in a female donor in good health, enrolled as a control in a pregnancy study. The gene calls are TRBV27 and TRBJ2-3; 7 positions match TRBD2. The CDR3 protein is CASTTRREGGPDTQYF. CDR3 in DNA: TGTGCCAGCACTACCCGCCGTGAGGGAGGGCCCGATACGCAGTATTTT.